The next 6 T cell receptor beta chains were all read from a single sample in a study of shared clonotypes between healthy human individuals (dated by TCRdb to the early 2020s). Library preparation used the immunoSEQ multiplex PCR assay. The clones in this table, taken by TCRdb from immuneACCESS, are in-frame only. Not every clone is retained; where verified, under half of the shortfall comes from an unresolved V gene, and the cause of the rest is unknown. Recorded for this sample are 450,000 to 500,000 clones; about 85% of them occurred a single time. Together, the top ten hold over 9.5% of the sample. The source material was PBMCs. These TCRs come from a woman in her thirties or forties in good health. Some clones in this sample may be carry-over from other donors' samples.

This clone has a handful of counts. The V and J genes are TRBV6-1 and TRBJ2-7; TRBD2 aligns across 13 bases. This CDR3 spans 15 amino acids. V lost 7 bases, J lost 4 bases, and 7 bases stayed unmatched. Looked up from germline, CDR1 is MNHNS and CDR2 is SASEGT. The CDR3 nucleotides read TGTGCCAGCACCCGGACTAGCGGGAGTCAATACGAGCAGTACTTC. Protein sequence: CASTRTSGSQYEQYF.

In the case of this clone: A read error is likely here: a far larger clone is one base away. The J gene is TRBJ2-2, the V gene TRBV9; TRBD2 aligns across 8 bases. Germline lookup yields CDR1 SGDLS and CDR2 YYNGEE. This CDR3 is 17 amino acids long. DNA for the CDR3: TGTGCCAGCAGCGTAGCTACTAGCGGAATGAACACCGTGGAGCTGTTTTTT. As protein: CASSVATSGMNTVELFF.

The chain couples TRBV7-2 to TRBJ1-1; possibly TRBD1 for D (6 bases). V gave up 1 base and J gave up 3 bases, with 12 bases separating them. The CDR3 is made up of 15 amino acids. The germline gives CDR1 SGHTA, CDR2 FQGNSA. The CDR3 sequence is CASSLVVGGYTEAFF. The CDR3 DNA follows: TGTGCCAGCAGCTTAGTGGTAGGGGGGTACACTGAAGCTTTCTTT.

The chain joins TRBV5-1 to TRBJ1-2; no reliable D call. Per the germline V gene, CDR1 is SGHRS and CDR2 is YFSETQ. The V end was cut by 4 bases, the J end by 2 bases, with 9 bases between. This CDR3 spans 13 amino acids. The DNA for the CDR3 is TGCGCCAGCAGCCAGGACGTAAACTATGGCTACACCTTC. The encoded protein is CASSQDVNYGYTF.

This clone was recorded many times. Other DNA sequences in the sample encode the same CDR3. CDR3 nucleotides: TGTGCCAGCACCCGGACTAGCGGGAGGGCCGATACGCAGTATTTT. Protein sequence: CASTRTSGRADTQYF. The chain recombines TRBV28 with TRBJ2-3; 15 nucleotides align to TRBD2. Germline assignment: CDR1 MDHEN and CDR2 SYDVKM. Trimming cost V 7 bases and J 6 bases; bases outside gene matches: 5. This CDR3 has 15 amino acids.

The chain is built from TRBV30 and TRBJ2-1; the match to TRBD1 covers 10 bases. CDR1 and CDR2 from the germline V gene are GTSNPN and SVGIG (reference sequence). The CDR3 totals 19 residues. V gave up 1 base and J gave up 4 bases; unmatched junction bases: 16. CDR3 nucleotides: TGTGCCTGGAGTGACATCCCGGGACAGGGGCCGGGGGGGTACAATGAGCAGTTCTTC. Amino acid sequence: CAWSDIPGQGPGGYNEQFF.